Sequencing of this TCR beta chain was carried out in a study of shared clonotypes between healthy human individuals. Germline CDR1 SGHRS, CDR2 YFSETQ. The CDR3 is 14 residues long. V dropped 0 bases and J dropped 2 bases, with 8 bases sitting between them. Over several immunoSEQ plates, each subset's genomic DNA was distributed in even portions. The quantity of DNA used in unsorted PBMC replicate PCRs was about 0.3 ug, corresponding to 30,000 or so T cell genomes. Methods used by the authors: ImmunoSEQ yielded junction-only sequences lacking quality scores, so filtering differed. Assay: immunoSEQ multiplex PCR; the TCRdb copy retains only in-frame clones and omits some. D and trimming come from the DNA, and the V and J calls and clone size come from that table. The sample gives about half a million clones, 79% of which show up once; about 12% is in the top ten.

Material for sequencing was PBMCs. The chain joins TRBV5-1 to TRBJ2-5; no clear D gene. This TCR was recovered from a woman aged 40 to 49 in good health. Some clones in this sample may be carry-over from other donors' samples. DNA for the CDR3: TGCGCCAGCAGCTTGGAAGTGAATCAAGAGACCCAGTACTTC. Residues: CASSLEVNQETQYF.